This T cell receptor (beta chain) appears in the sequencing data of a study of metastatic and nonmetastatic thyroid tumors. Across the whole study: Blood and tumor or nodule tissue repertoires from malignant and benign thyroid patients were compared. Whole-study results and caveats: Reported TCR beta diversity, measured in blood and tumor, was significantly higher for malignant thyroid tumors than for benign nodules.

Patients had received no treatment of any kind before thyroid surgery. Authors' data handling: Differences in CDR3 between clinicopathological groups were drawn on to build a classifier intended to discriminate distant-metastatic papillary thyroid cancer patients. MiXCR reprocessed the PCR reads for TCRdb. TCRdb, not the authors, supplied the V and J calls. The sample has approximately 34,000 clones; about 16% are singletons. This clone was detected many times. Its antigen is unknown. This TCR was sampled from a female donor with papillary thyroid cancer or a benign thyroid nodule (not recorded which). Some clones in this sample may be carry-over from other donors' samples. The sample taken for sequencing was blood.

Here the CDR3 reads CASSPRGSQGIYEQYF. The CDR3 DNA follows: TGTGCCAGCAGCCCCCGGGGGTCCCAAGGGATTTACGAGCAGTACTTC. The chain employs TRBV7-8 and TRBJ2-7; possible D gene TRBD2, 6 bases. The CDR3 consists of 16 residues. V lost 5 bases and J lost 4, with 21 bases in between. The V gene's germline CDR1 is SGHVS and CDR2 FQNEAQ. Based on the CDR3 plus reference TRBV7-8 and TRBJ2-7, the full variable domain is GAGVSQSPRYKVAKRGQDVALRCDPISGHVSLFWYQQALGQGPEFLTYFQNEAQLDKSGLPSDRFFAERPEGSVSTLKIQRTQQEDSAVYLCASSPRGSQGIYEQYFGPGTRLTVT.